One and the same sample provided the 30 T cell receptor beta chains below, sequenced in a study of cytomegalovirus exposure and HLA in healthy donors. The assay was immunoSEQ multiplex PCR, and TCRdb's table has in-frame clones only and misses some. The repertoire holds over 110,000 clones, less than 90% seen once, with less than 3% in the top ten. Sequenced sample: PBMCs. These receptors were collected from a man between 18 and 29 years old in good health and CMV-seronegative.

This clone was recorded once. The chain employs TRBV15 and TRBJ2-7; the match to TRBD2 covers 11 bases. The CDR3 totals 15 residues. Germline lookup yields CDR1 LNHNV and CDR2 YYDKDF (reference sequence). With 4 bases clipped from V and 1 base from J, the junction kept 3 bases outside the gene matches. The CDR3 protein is CATSTRLAGSYEQYF. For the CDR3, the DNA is TGTGCCACCAGCACCCGACTAGCGGGGTCCTACGAGCAGTACTTC.

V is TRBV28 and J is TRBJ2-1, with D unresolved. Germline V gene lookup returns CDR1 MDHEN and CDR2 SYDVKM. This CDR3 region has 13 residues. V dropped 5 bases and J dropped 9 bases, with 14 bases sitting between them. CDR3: CASSLRVTSEQFF. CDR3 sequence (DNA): TGTGCCAGCAGTCTCCGGGTTACCAGTGAGCAGTTCTTC.

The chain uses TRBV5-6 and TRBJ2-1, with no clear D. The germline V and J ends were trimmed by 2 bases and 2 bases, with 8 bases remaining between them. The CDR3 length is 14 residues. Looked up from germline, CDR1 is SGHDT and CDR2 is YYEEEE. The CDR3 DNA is TGTGCCAGCAGCTTACATACAGCCTACAATGAGCAGTTCTTC. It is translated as CASSLHTAYNEQFF.

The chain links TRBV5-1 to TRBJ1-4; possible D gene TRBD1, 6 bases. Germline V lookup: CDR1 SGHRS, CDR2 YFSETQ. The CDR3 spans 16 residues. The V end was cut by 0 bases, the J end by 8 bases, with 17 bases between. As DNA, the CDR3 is TGCGCCAGCAGCTTGGCGGCGGGGGGGGCTCGAGAAAAACTGTTTTTT. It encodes CASSLAAGGAREKLFF.

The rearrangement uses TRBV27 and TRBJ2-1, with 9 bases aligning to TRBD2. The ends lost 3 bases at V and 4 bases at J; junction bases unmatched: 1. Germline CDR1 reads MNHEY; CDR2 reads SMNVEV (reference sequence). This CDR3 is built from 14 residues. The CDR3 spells CASSFLAGYNEQFF. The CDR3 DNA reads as TGTGCCAGCAGTTTCCTAGCGGGGTACAATGAGCAGTTCTTC.

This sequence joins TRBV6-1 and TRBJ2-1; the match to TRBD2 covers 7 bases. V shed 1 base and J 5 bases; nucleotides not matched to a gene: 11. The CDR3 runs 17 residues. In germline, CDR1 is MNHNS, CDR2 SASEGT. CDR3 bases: TGTGCCAGCAGTGAAGGGTTTGGGCTAGCGGACGACAATGAGCAGTTCTTC. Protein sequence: CASSEGFGLADDNEQFF.

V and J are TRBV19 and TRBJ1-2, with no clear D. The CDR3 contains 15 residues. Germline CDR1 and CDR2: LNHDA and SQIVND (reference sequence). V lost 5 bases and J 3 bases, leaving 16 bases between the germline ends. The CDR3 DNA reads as TGTGCCAGTAGTCTAATGGCCACAGACGACTATGGCTACACCTTC. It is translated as CASSLMATDDYGYTF.

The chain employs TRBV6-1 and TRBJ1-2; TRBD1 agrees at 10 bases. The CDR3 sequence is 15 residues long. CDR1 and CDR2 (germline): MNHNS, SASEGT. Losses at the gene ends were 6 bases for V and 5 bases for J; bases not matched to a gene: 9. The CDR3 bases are TGTGCCAGCAGCGCCCTGGGACAGGGGCAATATGGCTACACCTTC. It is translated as CASSALGQGQYGYTF.

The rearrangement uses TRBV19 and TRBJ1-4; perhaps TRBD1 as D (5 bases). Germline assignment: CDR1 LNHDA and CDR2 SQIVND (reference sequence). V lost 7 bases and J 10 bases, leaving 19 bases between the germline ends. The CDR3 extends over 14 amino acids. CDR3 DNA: TGTGCCAGTAAAACTCCGGGACTGAGCCGAAAACTGTTTTTT. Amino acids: CASKTPGLSRKLFF.

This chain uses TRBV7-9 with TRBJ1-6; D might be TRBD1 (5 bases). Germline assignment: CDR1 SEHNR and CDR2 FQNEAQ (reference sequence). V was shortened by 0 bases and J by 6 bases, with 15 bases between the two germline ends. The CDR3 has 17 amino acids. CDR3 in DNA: TGTGCCAGCAGCTTAGCGCAGGGAGGGGTGCGTAATTCACCCCTCCACTTT. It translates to CASSLAQGGVRNSPLHF.

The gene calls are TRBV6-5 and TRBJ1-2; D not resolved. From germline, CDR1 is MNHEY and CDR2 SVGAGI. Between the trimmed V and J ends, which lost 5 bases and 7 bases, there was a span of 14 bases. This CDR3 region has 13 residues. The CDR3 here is CASSEAGFGGYTF. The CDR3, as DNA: TGTGCCAGCAGTGAGGCGGGGTTTGGTGGCTACACCTTC.

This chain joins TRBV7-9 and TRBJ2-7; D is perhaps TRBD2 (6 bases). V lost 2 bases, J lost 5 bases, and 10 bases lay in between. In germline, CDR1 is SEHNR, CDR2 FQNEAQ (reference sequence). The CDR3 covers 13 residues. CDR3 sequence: CASSLPGSHEQYF. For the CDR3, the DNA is TGTGCCAGCAGCTTACCCGGGAGCCACGAGCAGTACTTC.

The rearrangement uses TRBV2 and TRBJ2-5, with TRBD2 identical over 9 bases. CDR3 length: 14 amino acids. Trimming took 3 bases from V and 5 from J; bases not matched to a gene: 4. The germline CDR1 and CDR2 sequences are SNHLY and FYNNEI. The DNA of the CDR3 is TGTGCCAGCAGTGAGGTAGCGGGGGTTGAGACCCAGTACTTC. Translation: CASSEVAGVETQYF.

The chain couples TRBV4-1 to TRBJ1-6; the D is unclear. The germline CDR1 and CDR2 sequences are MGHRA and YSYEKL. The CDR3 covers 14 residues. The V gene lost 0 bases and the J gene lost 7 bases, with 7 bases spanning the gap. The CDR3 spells CASSQESGNSPLHF. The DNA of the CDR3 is TGCGCCAGCAGCCAAGAAAGCGGGAATTCACCCCTCCACTTT.

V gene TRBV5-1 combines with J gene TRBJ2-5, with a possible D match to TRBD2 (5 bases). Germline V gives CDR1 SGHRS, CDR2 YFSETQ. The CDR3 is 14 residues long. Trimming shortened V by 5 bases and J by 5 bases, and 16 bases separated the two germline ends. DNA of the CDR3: TGCGCCAGCAGTCAAGCGGCCTCTGGGGAGACCCAGTACTTC. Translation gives CASSQAASGETQYF.

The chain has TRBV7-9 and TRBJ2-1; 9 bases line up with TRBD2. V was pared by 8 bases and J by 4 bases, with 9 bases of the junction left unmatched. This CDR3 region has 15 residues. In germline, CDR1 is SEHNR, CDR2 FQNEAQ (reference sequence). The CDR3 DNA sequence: TGTGCCAGCGCAGGAGCGGGGGGCCTATACAATGAGCAGTTCTTC. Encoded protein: CASAGAGGLYNEQFF.

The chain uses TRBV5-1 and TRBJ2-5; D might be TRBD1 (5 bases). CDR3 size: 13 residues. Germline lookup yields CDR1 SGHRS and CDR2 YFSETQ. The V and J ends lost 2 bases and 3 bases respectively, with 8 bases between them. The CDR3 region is CASSFLTEETQYF. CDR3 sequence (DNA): TGCGCCAGCAGCTTTTTGACAGAAGAGACCCAGTACTTC.

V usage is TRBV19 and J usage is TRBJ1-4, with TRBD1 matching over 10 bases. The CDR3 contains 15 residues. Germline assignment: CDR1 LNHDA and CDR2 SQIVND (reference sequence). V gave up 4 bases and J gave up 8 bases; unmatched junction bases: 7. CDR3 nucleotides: TGTGCCAGTAGTAGGGCGGGACAGGGGAACGAAAAACTGTTTTTT. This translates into CASSRAGQGNEKLFF. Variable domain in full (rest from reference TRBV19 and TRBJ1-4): DGGITQSPKYLFRKEGQNVTLSCEQNLNHDAMYWYRQDPGQGLRLIYYSQIVNDFQKGDIAEGYSVSREKKESFPLTVTSAQKNPTAFYLCASSRAGQGNEKLFFGSGTQLSVL.

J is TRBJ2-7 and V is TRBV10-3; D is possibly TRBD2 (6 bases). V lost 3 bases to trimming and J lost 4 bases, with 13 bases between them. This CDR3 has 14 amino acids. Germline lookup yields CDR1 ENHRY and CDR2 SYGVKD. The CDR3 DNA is TGTGCCATCAGTGACGGGACTCCCTCGTACGAGCAGTACTTC. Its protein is CAISDGTPSYEQYF.

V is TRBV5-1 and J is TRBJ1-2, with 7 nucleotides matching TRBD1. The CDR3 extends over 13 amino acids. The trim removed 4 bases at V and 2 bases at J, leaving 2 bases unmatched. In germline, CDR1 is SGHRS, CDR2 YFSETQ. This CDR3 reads CASSRQGNYGYTF. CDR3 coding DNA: TGCGCCAGCAGCCGACAGGGCAACTATGGCTACACCTTC. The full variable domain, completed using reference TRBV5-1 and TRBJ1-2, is KAGVTQTPRYLIKTRGQQVTLSCSPISGHRSVSWYQQTPGQGLQFLFEYFSETQRNKGNFPGRFSGRQFSNSRSEMNVSTLELGDSALYLCASSRQGNYGYTFGSGTRLTVV.

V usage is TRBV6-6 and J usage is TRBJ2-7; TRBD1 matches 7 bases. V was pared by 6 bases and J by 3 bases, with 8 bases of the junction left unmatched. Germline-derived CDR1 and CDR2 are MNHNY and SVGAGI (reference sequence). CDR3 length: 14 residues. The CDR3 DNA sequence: TGTGCCAGCAGCCTTCCGGGACAGAACTACGAGCAGTACTTC. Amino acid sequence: CASSLPGQNYEQYF.

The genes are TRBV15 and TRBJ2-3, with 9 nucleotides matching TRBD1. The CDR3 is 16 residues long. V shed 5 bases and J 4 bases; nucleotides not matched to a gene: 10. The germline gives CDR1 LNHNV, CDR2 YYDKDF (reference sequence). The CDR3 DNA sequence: TGTGCCACCAGCGGCATCCCGGGACAGGGTTCAGATACGCAGTATTTT. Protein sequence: CATSGIPGQGSDTQYF.

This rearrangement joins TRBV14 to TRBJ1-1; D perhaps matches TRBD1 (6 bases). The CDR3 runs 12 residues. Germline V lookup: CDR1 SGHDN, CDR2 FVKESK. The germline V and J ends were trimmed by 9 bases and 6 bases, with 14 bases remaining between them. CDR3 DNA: TGTGCCAGTCGACAGGACTCTTCTGAAGCTTTCTTT. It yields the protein CASRQDSSEAFF.

The DNA for the CDR3 is TGTGCCAGCACAGCGGGGAACTCTAACTATGGCTACACCTTC. This encodes CASTAGNSNYGYTF. The chain recombines TRBV6-6 with TRBJ1-2, with D unclear. V was trimmed by 7 bases and J by 0 bases, leaving 12 bases between them. The length of the CDR3 is 14 residues. CDR1 and CDR2 from the germline V gene are MNHNY and SVGAGI (reference sequence).

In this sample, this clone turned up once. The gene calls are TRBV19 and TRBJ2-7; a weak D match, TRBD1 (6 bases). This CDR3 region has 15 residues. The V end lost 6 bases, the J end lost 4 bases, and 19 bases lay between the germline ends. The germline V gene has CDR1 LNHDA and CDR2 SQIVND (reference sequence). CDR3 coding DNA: TGTGCCAGTAGCGTTGGGGGCACCGTGATTTACGAGCAGTACTTC. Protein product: CASSVGGTVIYEQYF.

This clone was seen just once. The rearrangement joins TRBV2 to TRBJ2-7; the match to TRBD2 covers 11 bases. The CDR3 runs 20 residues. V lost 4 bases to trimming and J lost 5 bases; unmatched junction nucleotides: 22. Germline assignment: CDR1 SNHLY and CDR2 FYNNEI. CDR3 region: CASSVPLVIAGGLSGHEQYF. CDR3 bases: TGTGCCAGCAGTGTTCCCCTCGTGATAGCGGGAGGGCTAAGTGGTCACGAGCAGTACTTC.

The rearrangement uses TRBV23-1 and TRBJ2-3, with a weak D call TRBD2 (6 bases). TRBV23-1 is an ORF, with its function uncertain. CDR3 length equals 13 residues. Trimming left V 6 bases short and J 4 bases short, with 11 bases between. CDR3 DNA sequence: TGCGCCAGCAGGGGATGGGGGGCAGATACGCAGTATTTT. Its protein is CASRGWGADTQYF.

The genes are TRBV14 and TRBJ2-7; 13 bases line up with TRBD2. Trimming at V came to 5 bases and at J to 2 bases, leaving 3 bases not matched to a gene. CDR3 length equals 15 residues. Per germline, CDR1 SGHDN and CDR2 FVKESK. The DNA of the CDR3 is TGTGCCAGCAGCTTCGGGACTAGCGGGACCTACGAGCAGTACTTC. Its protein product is CASSFGTSGTYEQYF.

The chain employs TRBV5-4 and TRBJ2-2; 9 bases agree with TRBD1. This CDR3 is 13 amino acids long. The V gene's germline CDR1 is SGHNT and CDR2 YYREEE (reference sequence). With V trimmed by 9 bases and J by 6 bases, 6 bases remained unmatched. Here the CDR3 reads CAINRGLAGELFF. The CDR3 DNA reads TGTGCCATCAACAGGGGGCTAGCCGGGGAGCTGTTTTTT.

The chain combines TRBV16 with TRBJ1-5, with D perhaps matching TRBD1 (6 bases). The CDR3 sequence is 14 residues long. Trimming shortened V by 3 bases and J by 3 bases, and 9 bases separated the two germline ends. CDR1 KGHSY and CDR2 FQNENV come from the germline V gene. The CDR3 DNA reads TGTGCCAGCAGCCACTGGGACACCAATCAGCCCCAGCATTTT. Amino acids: CASSHWDTNQPQHF.